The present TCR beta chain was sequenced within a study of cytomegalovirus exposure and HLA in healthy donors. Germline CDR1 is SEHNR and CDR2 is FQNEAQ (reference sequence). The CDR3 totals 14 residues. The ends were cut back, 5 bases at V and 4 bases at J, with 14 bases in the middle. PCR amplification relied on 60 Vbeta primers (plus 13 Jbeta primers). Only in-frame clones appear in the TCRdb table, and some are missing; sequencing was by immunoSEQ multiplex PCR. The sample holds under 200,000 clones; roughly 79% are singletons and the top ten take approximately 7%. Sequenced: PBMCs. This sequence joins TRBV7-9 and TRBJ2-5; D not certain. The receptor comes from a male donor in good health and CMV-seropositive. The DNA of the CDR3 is TGTGCCAGCAGCCCCCCTCTAGTCTCAGAGACCCAGTACTTC. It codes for CASSPPLVSETQYF.